This T cell receptor (beta chain) was captured in a study of cytomegalovirus exposure and HLA in healthy donors. PCR primers comprised 60 Vbeta and 13 Jbeta primers. Assay used: immunoSEQ multiplex PCR; TCRdb lists only in-frame clones, some missing. This repertoire shows 250,000 to 350,000 clones, more than 80% found once; its top ten account for less than 4%. Germline CDR1 is PRHDT and CDR2 is FYEKMQ (reference sequence). This CDR3 comprises 18 residues. Trimming cost V 0 bases and J 5 bases; bases outside gene matches: 12. This TCR derives from a man in his forties or fifties in good health and CMV-seropositive. V and J are TRBV13 and TRBJ2-7; 11 bases agree with TRBD2. Specimen: PBMCs. The CDR3: CASSLGQGLAGGPHEQYF. In nucleotides, the CDR3 is TGTGCCAGCAGCTTAGGGCAGGGTTTAGCGGGAGGGCCCCACGAGCAGTACTTC.